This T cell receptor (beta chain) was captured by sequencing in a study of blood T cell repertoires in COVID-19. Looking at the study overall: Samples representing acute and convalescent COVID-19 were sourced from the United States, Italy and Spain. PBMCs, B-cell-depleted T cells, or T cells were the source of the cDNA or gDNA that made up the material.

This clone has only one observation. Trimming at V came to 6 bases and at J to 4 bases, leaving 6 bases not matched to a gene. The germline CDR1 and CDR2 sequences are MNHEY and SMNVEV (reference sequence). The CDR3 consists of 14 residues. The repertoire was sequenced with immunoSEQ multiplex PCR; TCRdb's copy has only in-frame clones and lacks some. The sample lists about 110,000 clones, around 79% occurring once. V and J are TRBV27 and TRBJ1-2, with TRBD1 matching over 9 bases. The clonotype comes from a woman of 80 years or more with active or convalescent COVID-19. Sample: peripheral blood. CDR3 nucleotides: TGTGCCAGCAGAAGTACAGGGGGCCCCTATGGCTACACCTTC. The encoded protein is CASRSTGGPYGYTF.